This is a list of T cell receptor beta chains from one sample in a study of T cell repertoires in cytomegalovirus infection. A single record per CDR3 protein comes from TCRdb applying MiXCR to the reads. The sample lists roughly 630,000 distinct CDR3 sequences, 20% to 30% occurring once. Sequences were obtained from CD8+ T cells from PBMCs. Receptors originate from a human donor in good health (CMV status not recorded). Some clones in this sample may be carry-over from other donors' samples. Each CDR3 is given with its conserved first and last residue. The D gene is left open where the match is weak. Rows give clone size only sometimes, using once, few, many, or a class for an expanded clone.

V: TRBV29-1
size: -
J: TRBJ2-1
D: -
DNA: TGCAGCGTTGAAGACGGGAGCGCTCCGAGCTACAATGAGCAGTTCTTC
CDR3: CSVEDGSAPSYNEQFF

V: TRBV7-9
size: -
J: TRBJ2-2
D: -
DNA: TGTGCCAGCAGCTTCCAACACACAACACCCAGGGACACCGGGGAGCTGTTTTTT
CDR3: CASSFQHTTPRDTGELFF

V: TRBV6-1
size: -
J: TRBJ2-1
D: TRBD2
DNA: TGTGCCAGCAGTGAAGCGTCGGGGGGACCCTCCTACAATGAGCAGTTCTTC
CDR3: CASSEASGGPSYNEQFF

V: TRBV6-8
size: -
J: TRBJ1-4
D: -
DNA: TGTGCCAGCAGTTACTCGCAGACAGGAGGGAACGAAAAACTGTTTTTT
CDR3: CASSYSQTGGNEKLFF

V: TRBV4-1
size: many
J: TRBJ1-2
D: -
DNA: TGCGCCAGCAGCCAAGATACCGGGGACTATGGCTACACCTTC
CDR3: CASSQDTGDYGYTF

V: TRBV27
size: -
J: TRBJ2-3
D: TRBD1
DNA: TGTGCCAGCAGCGCGGGACAGGGAATGAGCACAGATACGCAGTATTTT
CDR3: CASSAGQGMSTDTQYF

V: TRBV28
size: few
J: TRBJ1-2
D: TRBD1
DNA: TGTGCCAGCAGTTTTAGGTATAGGGGACAGCTCTATGGCTACACCTTC
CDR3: CASSFRYRGQLYGYTF

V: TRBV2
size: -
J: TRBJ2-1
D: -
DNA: TGTGCCAGCAGTGAAGCGGCAGCCTCCTACAATGAGCAGTTCTTC
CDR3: CASSEAAASYNEQFF

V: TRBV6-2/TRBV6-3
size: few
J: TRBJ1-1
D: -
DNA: TGTGCCAGCAGTTACGGGTTGGCCACTGAAGCTTTCTTT
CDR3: CASSYGLATEAFF

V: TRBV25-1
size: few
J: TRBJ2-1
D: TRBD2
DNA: TGTGCCAGCAGTGGGGCTAGCGGGGTAGACAATGAGCAGTTCTTC
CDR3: CASSGASGVDNEQFF

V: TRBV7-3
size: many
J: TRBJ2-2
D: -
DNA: TGTGCCAGCAGCTTGACACCGAACACCGGGGAGCTGTTTTTT
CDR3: CASSLTPNTGELFF

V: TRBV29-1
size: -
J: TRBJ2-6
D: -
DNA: TGCAGCGTTGAAGAGTTTAGTGTGGAGGGCATCTCTGGGGCCAACGTCCTGACTTTC
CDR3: CSVEEFSVEGISGANVLTF

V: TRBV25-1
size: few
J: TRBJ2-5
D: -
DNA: TGTGCCAGCAGTGATATGGGGCAAAACCAAGAGACCCAGTACTTC
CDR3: CASSDMGQNQETQYF

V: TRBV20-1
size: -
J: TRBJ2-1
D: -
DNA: TGCAGTGCTAGAGGGCCGCCATGGGCTACGGGGGCGGACAGAGAGCAGTTCTTC
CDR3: CSARGPPWATGADREQFF

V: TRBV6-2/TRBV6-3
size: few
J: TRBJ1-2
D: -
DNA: TGTGCCAGCAGTTACACAGGAAACTATGGCTACACCTTC
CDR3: CASSYTGNYGYTF

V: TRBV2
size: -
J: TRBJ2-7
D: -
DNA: TGTGCCACCAGGACAAACTACGAGCAGTACTTC
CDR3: CATRTNYEQYF

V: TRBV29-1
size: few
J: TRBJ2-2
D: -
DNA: TGCAGCGTTGAAGAGGGGGCCACCGGGGAGCTGTTTTTT
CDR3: CSVEEGATGELFF

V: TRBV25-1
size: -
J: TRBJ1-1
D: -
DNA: TGTGCCAGCAGGTCTTCTCGTTGGGACACTGAAGCTTTCTTT
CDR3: CASRSSRWDTEAFF

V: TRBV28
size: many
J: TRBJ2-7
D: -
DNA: TGTGCCAGCAGTTTAAGGCCTGCGCACGAGCAGTACTTC
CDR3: CASSLRPAHEQYF

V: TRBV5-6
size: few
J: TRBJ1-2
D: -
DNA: TGTGCCAGCAGGTCCGGGTCCTCCTATGGCTACACCTTC
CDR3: CASRSGSSYGYTF

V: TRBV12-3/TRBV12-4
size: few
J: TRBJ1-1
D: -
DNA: TGTGCCAGCAGTTTTTACGCACCTCCGAACACTGAAGCTTTCTTT
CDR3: CASSFYAPPNTEAFF

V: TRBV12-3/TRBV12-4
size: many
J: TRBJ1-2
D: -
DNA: TGTGCCAGCAGCACAGGGCGCTATGGCTACACCTTC
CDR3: CASSTGRYGYTF

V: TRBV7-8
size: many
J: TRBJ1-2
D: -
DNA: TGTGCCAGCACTTCGGTAGGGGTGAGAGGCTACACCTTC
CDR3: CASTSVGVRGYTF

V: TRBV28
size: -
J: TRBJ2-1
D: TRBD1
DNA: TGTGCCAGCGGCAACAGACAGGGGGCCTACAATGAGCAGTTCTTC
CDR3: CASGNRQGAYNEQFF

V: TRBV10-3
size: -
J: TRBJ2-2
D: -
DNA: TGTGCCATCAGGGGAACAGGCCCCACCGGGGAGCTGTTTTTT
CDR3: CAIRGTGPTGELFF

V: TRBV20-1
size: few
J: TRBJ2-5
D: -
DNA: TGCAGTGCTGATTCGAGGGGAGGGGGGGTCCAAGAGACCCAGTACTTC
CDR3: CSADSRGGGVQETQYF

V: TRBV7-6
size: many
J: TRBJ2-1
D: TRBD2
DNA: TGTGCCAGCAGCTTCCGACTAGCGGGGGAGCAGTTCTTC
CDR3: CASSFRLAGEQFF

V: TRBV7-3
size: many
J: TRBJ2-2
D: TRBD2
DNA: TGTGCCAGCAGTGACGGCGGGGGGGCCACCGGGGAGCTGTTTTTT
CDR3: CASSDGGGATGELFF

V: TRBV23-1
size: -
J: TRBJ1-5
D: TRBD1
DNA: TGCGCCAGCAGTCACCGGGAACAGGGGCCAAGGGAGCCCCAGCATTTT
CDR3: CASSHREQGPREPQHF

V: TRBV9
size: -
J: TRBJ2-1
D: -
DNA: TGTGCCAGCAGCGTAGGAGGAACCGTCTACAATGAGCAGTTCTTC
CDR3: CASSVGGTVYNEQFF

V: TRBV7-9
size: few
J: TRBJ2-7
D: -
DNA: TGTGCCAGCAGGGCAGCCGGGGACCCGATGGATGAGTACTTC
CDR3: CASRAAGDPMDEYF

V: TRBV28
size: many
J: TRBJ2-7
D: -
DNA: TGTGCCAGCTGCCAAACGGGGCCACCGTCAATCGCCTACGAGCAGTACTTC
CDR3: CASCQTGPPSIAYEQYF

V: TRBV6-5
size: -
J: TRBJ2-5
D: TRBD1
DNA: TGTGCCAGCAGTTACGAGGGGGCCTACCAAGAGACCCAGTACTTC
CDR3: CASSYEGAYQETQYF

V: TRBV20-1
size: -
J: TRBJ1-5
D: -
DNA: TGCAGTGCTATGGCGCCCCAGCATTTT
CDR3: CSAMAPQHF

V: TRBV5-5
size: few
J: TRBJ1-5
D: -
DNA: TGTGCCAGCAGCTTCGGCAGGGAGTACAATCAGCCCCAGCATTTT
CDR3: CASSFGREYNQPQHF

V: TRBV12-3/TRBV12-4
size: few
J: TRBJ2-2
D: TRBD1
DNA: TGTGCCAGCACATATGGGACAGGGGGGCCCGGGGAGCTGTTTTTT
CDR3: CASTYGTGGPGELFF

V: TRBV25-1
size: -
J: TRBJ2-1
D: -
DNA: TGTGCCAGCAGTGAATGGGCAGACGATGAGCAGTTCTTC
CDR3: CASSEWADDEQFF

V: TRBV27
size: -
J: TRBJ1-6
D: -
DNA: TGTGCCAGCAGTTTTGAGGGAGTGTCACCCCTCCACTTT
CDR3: CASSFEGVSPLHF

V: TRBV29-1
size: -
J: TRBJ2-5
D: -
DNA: TGCAGCGTTGAAGATCCCGTCCAAGAGACCCAGTACTTC
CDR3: CSVEDPVQETQYF

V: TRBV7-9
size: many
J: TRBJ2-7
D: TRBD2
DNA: TGTGCCAGCAGCACGAACAAAGGGACTAGCGAATCCTACGAGCAGTACTTC
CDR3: CASSTNKGTSESYEQYF

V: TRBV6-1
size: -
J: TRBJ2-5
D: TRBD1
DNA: TGTGCCAGCAGTCCGGACAGGGATGTTCAAGAGACCCAGTACTTC
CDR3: CASSPDRDVQETQYF

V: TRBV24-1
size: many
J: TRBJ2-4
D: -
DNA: TGTGCCACCAGTGAGGGTCAGGGCACCAAAAACATTCAGTACTTC
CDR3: CATSEGQGTKNIQYF

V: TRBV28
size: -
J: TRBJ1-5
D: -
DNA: TGTGCCAGCAGTTTTTGGGACCAGCCCCAGCATTTT
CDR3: CASSFWDQPQHF

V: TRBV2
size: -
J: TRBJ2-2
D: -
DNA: TGTGCCAGCGACAGGAACACCGGGGAGCTGTTTTTT
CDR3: CASDRNTGELFF

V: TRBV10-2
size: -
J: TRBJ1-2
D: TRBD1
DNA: TGCGCCAGCAGTGAAGGGGGCGGGAGCTATGGCTACACCTTC
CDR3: CASSEGGGSYGYTF